This section outlines one TCR beta chain sequence together with its context. The sample originates from a study of blood T cell repertoires in COVID-19. Here immunoSEQ multiplex PCR was the method, and the copy in TCRdb shows in-frame clones only, minus some. Here the sample spans 150,000 to 200,000 clones, just over 85% being singletons. V lost 3 bases to trimming and J lost 7 bases; unmatched junction nucleotides: 6. CDR1 and CDR2 from the germline V gene are LGHDT and YNNKEL (reference sequence). This CDR3 region has 14 residues. The V gene is TRBV3-1 (or the pseudogene TRBV3-2), the J gene TRBJ1-1; 9 positions match TRBD1. The sequence came from a woman under 30 who had recovered from COVID-19. Sequencing input: PBMCs or T cells enriched from blood (not recorded which). The CDR3 loop is CASSHSTGGVEAFF. The CDR3, as DNA: TGTGCCAGCAGCCATTCCACAGGGGGCGTTGAAGCTTTCTTT.